The 2 T cell receptor beta chains below all came from one sample that was sequenced in a study of Ad26.COV2.S vaccination and SARS-CoV-2 variants. The repertoire was sequenced with immunoSEQ multiplex PCR; TCRdb's copy has only in-frame clones and lacks some. Of around 300,000 clones in the sample, 70% to 90% were seen once. Treatment reported: around 19 received Ad26.COV2.S at low or high dose, single or two shots; five or six received placebo; per-sample allocation not given. Repertoires come from day 63 after the first vaccine or placebo injection. The specimen was peripheral blood, collected in a trial of Ad26.COV2.S vaccine versus placebo. The receptor set was obtained from a person aged 18-60 years who received the Ad26.COV2.S COVID-19 vaccine or a placebo.

The chain combines TRBV19 with TRBJ1-2; no firm D call. Germline loops: CDR1 LNHDA, CDR2 SQIVND (reference sequence). There are 14 residues in the CDR3. The germline V and J ends were trimmed by 7 bases and 2 bases, with 14 bases remaining between them. CDR3 protein: CASNTLERNYGYTF. DNA for the CDR3: TGTGCCAGTAACACCTTAGAGAGGAACTATGGCTACACCTTC.

This chain uses TRBV6-4 with TRBJ2-6; D is ambiguous. Germline V gene data show CDR1 as MRHNA and CDR2 as SNTAGT. V was trimmed by 4 bases and J by 2 bases, leaving 6 bases between them. The CDR3 length is 14 residues. The CDR3 protein is CASSVAAGANVLTF. DNA of the CDR3: TGTGCCAGCAGTGTGGCAGCTGGGGCCAACGTCCTGACTTTC.